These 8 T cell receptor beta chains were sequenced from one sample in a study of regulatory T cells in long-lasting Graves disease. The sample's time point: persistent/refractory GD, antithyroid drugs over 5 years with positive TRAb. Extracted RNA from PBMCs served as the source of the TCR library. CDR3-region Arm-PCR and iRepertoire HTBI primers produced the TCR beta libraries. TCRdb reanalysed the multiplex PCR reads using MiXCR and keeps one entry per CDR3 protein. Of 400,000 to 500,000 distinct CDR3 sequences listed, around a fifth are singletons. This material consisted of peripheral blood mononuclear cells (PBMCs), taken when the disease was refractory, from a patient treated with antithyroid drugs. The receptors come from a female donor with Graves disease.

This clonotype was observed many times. CDR3 DNA: TGTGCCAGCAGTACCGTCGGGGGCTACGTCTTCGTCGAGCAGTACTTC. Its protein product is CASSTVGGYVFVEQYF. The chain couples TRBV28 to TRBJ2-7; perhaps D is TRBD1 or TRBD2 (6 bases each). The CDR3 runs 16 residues. The V gene's germline CDR1 is MDHEN and CDR2 SYDVKM. V lost 5 bases to trimming and J lost 6 bases, with 23 bases between them.

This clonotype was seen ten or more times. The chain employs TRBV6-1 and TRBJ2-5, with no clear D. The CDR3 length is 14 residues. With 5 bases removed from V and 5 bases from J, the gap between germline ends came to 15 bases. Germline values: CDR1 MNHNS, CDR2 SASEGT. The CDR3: CASSTSRWDETQYF. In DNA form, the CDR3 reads TGTGCCAGCAGTACTTCTCGGTGGGATGAGACCCAGTACTTC.

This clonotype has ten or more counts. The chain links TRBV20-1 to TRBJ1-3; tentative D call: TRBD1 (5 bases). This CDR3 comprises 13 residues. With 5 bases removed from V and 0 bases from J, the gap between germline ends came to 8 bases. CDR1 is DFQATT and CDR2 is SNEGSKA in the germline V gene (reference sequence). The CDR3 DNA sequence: TGCAGTGCTGGGACCAGCTCTGGAAACACCATATATTTT. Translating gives CSAGTSSGNTIYF.

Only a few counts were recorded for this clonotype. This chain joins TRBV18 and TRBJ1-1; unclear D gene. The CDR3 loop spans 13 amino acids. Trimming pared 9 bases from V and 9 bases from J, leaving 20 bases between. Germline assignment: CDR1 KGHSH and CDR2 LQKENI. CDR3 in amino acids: CASRSGSNSQAFF. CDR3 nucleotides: TGTGCCAGTCGCAGCGGGAGTAATTCTCAAGCTTTCTTT. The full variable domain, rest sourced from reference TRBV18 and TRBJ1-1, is NAGVMQNPRHLVRRRGQEARLRCSPMKGHSHVYWYRQLPEEGLKFMVYLQKENIIDESGMPKERFSAEFPKEGPSILRIQQVVRGDSAAYFCASRSGSNSQAFFGQGTRLTVV.

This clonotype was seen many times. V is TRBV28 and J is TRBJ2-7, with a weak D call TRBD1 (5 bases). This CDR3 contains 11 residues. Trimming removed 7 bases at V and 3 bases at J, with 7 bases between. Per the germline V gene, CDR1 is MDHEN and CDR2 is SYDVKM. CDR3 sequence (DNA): TGTGCCAGCACGCAGGGCTACGAGCAGTACTTC. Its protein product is CASTQGYEQYF.

The DNA of the CDR3 is TGTGCCACCAGCAGAGATGGCGGCGGGGAGCTGTTTTTT. It yields the protein CATSRDGGGELFF. The rearrangement links TRBV15 to TRBJ2-2; D unclear. The CDR3 runs 13 residues. The germline V and J ends were trimmed by 0 bases and 7 bases, with 6 bases remaining between them. Germline loops: CDR1 LNHNV, CDR2 YYDKDF (reference sequence).

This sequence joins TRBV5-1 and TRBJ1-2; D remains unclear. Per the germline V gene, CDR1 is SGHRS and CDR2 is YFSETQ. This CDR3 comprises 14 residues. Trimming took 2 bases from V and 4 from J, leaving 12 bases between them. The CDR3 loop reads CASSFLGSGYGYTF. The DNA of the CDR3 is TGCGCCAGCAGCTTTCTGGGTTCCGGCTATGGCTACACCTTC. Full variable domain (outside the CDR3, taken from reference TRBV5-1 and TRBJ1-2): KAGVTQTPRYLIKTRGQQVTLSCSPISGHRSVSWYQQTPGQGLQFLFEYFSETQRNKGNFPGRFSGRQFSNSRSEMNVSTLELGDSALYLCASSFLGSGYGYTFGSGTRLTVV.

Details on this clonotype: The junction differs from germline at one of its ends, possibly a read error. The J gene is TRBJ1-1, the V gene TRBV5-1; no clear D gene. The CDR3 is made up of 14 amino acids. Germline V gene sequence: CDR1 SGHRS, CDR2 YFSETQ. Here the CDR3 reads CASSLEKTNTEAFF. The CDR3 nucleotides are TGTGCCAGCAGCTTGGAGAAGACGAACACTGAAGCTTTCTTT.